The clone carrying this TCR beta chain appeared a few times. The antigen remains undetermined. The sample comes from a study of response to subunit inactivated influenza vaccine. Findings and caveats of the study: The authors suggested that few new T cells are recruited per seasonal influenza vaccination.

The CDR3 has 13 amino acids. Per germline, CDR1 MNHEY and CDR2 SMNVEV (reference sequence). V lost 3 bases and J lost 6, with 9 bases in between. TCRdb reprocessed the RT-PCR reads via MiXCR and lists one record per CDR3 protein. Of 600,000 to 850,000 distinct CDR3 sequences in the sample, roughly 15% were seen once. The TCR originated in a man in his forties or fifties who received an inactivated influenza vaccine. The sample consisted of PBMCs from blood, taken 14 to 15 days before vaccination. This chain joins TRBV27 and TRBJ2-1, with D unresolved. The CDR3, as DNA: TGTGCCAGCAGTTTCGGAAGGAGCAATGAGCAGTTCTTC. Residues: CASSFGRSNEQFF.